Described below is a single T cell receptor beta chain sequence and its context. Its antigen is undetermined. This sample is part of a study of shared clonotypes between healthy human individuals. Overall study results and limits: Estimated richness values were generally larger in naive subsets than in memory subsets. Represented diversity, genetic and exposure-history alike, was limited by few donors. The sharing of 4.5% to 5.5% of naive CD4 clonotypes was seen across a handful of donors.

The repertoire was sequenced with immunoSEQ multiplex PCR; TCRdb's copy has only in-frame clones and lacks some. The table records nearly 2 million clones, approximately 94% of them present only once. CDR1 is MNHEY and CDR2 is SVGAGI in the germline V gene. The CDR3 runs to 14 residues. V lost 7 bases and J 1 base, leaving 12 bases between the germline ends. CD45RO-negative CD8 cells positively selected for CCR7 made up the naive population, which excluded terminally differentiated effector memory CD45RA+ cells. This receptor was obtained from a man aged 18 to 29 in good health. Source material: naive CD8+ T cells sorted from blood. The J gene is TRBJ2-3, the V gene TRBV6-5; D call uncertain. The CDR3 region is CASTPAPGTDTQYF. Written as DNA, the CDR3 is TGTGCCAGCACCCCCGCCCCGGGCACAGATACGCAGTATTTT.